The sequence of this T cell receptor (beta chain) was determined in a study of T cell changes during pregnancy in multiple sclerosis. The data were produced by immunoSEQ multiplex PCR, yet TCRdb's version contains in-frame clones alone and is incomplete. The sample has 75,000 to 95,000 clones, 94% seen once. The receptor was derived from a female donor with multiple sclerosis, enrolled in a pregnancy study. The sequencing here drew on CD4+ T cells from peripheral blood mononuclear cells, taken after pregnancy.

CDR3 loop: CASSRGSGEQYF. DNA for the CDR3: TGTGCCAGCAGTAGGGGGTCGGGGGAGCAGTACTTC. The chain uses TRBV6-1 and TRBJ2-7, with a possible D match to TRBD1 (6 bases). Germline CDR1 is MNHNS and CDR2 is SASEGT. Between the trimmed V and J ends, which lost 5 bases and 7 bases, there was a span of 12 bases. The CDR3 consists of 12 residues.